This T cell receptor (beta chain) was retrieved from a study of CD8+ T cells in alopecia areata. Study-wide background: A regimen of oral tofacitinib, 5 to 10 mg twice daily, was given to treated patients. The share of scalp area affected provided the severity score for treated patients.

Study-level findings and limits: Among the top 100, expanded CD8+ clones, as well as scalp clonality, were significantly decreased by tofacitinib.

Treatment specified: oral pan-JAK inhibitor, 5-10 mg twice daily. It was from alopecia areata patients that lesional scalp punch biopsies and peripheral blood were collected. The CDR3 is 16 residues long. V was clipped by 4 bases and J by 10 bases; unmatched bases: 15. CDR1 is SGHRS and CDR2 is YFSETQ in the germline V gene. Comments on this clone: The antigen is unknown.

Reverse transcription of extracted RNA yielded cDNA, which provided the sequencing template. Some clones are missing from TCRdb's copy, which holds only in-frame ones; the method was immunoSEQ multiplex PCR. The sample carries roughly 210,000 clones, approximately 45% recorded once. This TCR was sampled from a human donor with alopecia areata. Sequencing used CD4+ T cells sorted from blood, obtained at approximately week 36, from a patient treated with tofacitinib. The chain is built from TRBV5-1 and TRBJ2-1, with 9 positions matching TRBD2. The CDR3 bases are TGCGCCAGCAGCCCCGCTGAGGGCGGGAGGGTTGGCGAGCAGTTCTTC. Protein sequence: CASSPAEGGRVGEQFF.